This TCR beta chain was sequenced for a study of T cell repertoires in cytomegalovirus infection. This clonotype was recorded a few times. Its target is not known. Germline assignment: CDR1 SNHLY and CDR2 FYNNEI. This CDR3 has 14 residues. V was pared by 6 bases and J by 2 bases, with 14 bases between. TCRdb passed the reads through MiXCR, listing each CDR3 protein once. The sample consists of about 920,000 distinct CDR3 sequences, about 33% of them appearing once. The sequenced sample was cultured CD8+ T cells from PBMCs, obtained from culture after CMV antigen stimulation. This TCR was recovered from a human donor in good health (CMV status not recorded). Some clones in this sample may be carry-over from other donors' samples. The genes are TRBV2 and TRBJ2-7; D is perhaps TRBD2 (5 bases). The CDR3 sequence: CASSPDMGAYEQYF. CDR3 bases: TGTGCCAGCAGCCCGGATATGGGAGCCTACGAGCAGTACTTC.